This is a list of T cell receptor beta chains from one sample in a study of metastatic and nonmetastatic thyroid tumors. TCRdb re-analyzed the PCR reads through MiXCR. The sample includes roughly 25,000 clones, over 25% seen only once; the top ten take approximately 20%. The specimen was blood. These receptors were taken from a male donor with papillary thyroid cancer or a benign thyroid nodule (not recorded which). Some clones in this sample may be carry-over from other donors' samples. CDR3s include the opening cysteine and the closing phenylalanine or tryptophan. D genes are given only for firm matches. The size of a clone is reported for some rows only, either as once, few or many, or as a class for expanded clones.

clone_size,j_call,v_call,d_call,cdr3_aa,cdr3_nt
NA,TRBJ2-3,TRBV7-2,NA,CASSLGPTDTQYF,TGTGCCAGCAGCTTGGGGCCCACAGATACGCAGTATTTT
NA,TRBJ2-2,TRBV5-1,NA,CASSRTRTNTGELFF,TGCGCCAGCAGCCGGACTCGCACGAACACCGGGGAGCTGTTTTTT
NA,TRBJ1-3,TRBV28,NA,CASSTGPGNTIYF,TGTGCCAGCAGCACAGGGCCTGGAAACACCATATATTTT
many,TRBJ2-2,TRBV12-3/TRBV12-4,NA,CASSFQVGVGGELFF,TGTGCCAGCAGTTTCCAAGTAGGCGTCGGCGGGGAGCTGTTTTTT
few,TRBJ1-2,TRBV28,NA,CARSLGGDHVYTF,TGTGCCAGAAGTTTAGGAGGAGACCACGTCTACACCTTC
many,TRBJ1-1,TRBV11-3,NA,CASGGPNMNTEAFF,TGTGCCAGCGGGGGGCCCAACATGAACACTGAAGCTTTCTTT
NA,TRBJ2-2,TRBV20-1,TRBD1,CSAQGQGTTWELFF,TGCAGTGCCCAAGGACAGGGTACGACCTGGGAGCTGTTTTTT
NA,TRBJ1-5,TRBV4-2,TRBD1,CASSLQGADQPQHF,TGTGCCAGCAGCCTACAGGGGGCGGATCAGCCCCAGCATTTT
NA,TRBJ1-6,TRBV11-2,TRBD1,CASSQDRARLPLHF,TGTGCCAGCAGCCAGGACAGGGCAAGGTTGCCCCTCCACTTT
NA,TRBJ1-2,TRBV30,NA,CAWSSSAGGYTF,TGTGCCTGGAGTTCGTCCGCAGGGGGCTACACCTTC
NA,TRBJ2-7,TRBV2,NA,CASSDGGRLEQYF,TGTGCCAGCAGTGATGGAGGGCGGCTTGAGCAGTACTTC
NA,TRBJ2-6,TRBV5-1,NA,CASSLGWGLTALGGANVRTF,TGCGCCAGCAGCTTGGGCTGGGGCCTGACCGCCCTGGGGGGGGCCAACGTCCGCACTTTC
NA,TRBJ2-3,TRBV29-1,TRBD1,CSVGGQGSIHTQYF,TGCAGCGTTGGGGGACAGGGGAGCATACATACGCAGTATTTT
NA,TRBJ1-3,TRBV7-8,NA,CAIRVDRFSGNTIYF,TGTGCCATCAGAGTGGACCGCTTCTCTGGAAACACCATATATTTT
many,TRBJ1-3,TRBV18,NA,CASSGTMSSGNTIYF,TGTGCCAGCTCCGGTACCATGTCCTCTGGAAACACCATATATTTT
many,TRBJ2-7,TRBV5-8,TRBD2,CASNLLTSGGLKQYF,TGTGCCAGCAACTTGCTAACTAGCGGGGGGCTCAAGCAGTACTTC
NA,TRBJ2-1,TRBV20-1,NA,CSASLGTYNEQFF,TGCAGTGCTAGCCTAGGGACTTACAATGAGCAGTTCTTC
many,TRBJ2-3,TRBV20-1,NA,CSARDSSPSTDTQYF,TGCAGTGCTAGAGATAGTAGTCCTAGCACAGATACGCAGTATTTT
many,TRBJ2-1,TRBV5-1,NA,CASSAGNTSYNEQFF,TGCGCCAGCAGCGCGGGGAATACTTCGTACAATGAGCAGTTCTTC
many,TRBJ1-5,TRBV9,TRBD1,CASSVAGGGRHNQPQHF,TGTGCCAGCAGCGTAGCAGGGGGCGGGAGACACAATCAGCCCCAGCATTTT
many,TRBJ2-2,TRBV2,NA,CASRVDVNTGELFF,TGTGCCAGCAGAGTGGACGTAAACACCGGGGAGCTGTTTTTT
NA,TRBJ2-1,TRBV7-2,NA,CASSPPSVNEQFF,TGTGCCAGCAGCCCTCCTAGTGTCAATGAGCAGTTCTTC
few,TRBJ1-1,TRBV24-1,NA,CATEQSSGTEAFF,TGTGCCACAGAACAGTCCTCGGGCACTGAAGCTTTCTTT
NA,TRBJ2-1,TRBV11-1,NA,CASSSRTVISSYNEQLF,TGTGCCAGCAGCTCCCGGACAGTGATCAGCTCCTACAATGAGCAGTTATTC
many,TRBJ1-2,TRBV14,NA,CASSQDRVRQSF,TGTGCCAGCAGCCAAGATAGGGTCCGCCAGTCCTTC
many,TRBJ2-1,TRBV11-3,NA,CASGLHLEQFF,TGTGCCAGCGGCCTACACCTCGAGCAGTTCTTC
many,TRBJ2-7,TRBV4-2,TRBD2,CASSQDRVASGSDYEQYF,TGTGCCAGCAGCCAAGATCGGGTAGCTAGCGGGAGTGACTACGAGCAGTACTTC
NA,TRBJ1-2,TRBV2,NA,CVSLVDLQLF,TGTGTCAGCTTAGTCGATTTACAGCTCTTC
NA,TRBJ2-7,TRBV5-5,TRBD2,CASSLGGGASYEQYF,TGTGCCAGCAGCTTGGGCGGGGGGGCTTCCTACGAGCAGTACTTC
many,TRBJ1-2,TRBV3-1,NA,CASSQGGYYGYTF,TGTGCCAGCAGCCAAGGGGGCTACTATGGCTACACCTTC
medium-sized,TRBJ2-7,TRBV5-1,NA,CASSLGAWGERSSYEQYF,TGCGCCAGCAGCCTGGGCGCCTGGGGCGAGCGAAGCTCCTACGAGCAGTACTTC
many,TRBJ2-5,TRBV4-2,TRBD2,CASSQEAGGWVPQYF,TGTGCCAGCAGCCAAGAAGCGGGGGGGTGGGTTCCCCAGTACTTC
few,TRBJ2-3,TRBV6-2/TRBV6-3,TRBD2,CASSGTSRDTQYF,TGTGCCAGCAGCGGGACTAGCAGAGATACGCAGTATTTT
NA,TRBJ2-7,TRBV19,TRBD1,CASSTGTGVLISYEHYF,TGTGCCAGTAGTACCGGGACAGGGGTCCTCATATCCTACGAGCATTACTTC
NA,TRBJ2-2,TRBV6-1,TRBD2,CASSGTSGYTGELFF,TGTGCCAGCAGTGGAACTAGCGGCTACACCGGGGAGCTGTTTTTT